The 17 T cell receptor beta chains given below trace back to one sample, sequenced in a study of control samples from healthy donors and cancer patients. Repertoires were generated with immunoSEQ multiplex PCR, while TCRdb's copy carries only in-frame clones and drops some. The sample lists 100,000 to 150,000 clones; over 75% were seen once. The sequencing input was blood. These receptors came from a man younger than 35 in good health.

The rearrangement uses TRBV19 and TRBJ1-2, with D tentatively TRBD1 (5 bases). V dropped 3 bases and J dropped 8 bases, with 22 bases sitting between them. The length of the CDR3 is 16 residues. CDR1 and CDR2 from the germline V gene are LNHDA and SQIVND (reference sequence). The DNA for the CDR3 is TGTGCCAGTAGTATCGGGGGGAGGGGCCCTACGTCGGGCTACACCTTC. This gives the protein CASSIGGRGPTSGYTF. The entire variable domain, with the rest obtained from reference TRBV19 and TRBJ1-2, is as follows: DGGITQSPKYLFRKEGQNVTLSCEQNLNHDAMYWYRQDPGQGLRLIYYSQIVNDFQKGDIAEGYSVSREKKESFPLTVTSAQKNPTAFYLCASSIGGRGPTSGYTFGSGTRLTVV.

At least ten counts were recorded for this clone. The CDR3 sequence is CASSPGQSDTQYF. The DNA for the CDR3 is TGTGCCAGCAGCCCAGGACAGTCAGATACGCAGTATTTT. The rearrangement joins TRBV11-3 to TRBJ2-3, with TRBD1 as a possible D gene (6 bases). Trimming removed 5 bases from V and 4 bases from J, with 10 bases in between. This CDR3 contains 13 residues. Germline V CDR1 and CDR2: SGHNT, YENEEA.

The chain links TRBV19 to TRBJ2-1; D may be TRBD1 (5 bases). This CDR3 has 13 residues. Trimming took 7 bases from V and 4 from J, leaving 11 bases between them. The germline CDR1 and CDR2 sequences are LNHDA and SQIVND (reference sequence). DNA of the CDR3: TGTGCCAGTACCCATGGGGCGTACAATGAGCAGTTCTTC. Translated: CASTHGAYNEQFF.

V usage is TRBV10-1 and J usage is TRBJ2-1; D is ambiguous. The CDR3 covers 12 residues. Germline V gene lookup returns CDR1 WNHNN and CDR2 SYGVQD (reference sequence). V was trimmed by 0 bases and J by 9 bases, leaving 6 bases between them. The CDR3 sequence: CASSESFGEQFF. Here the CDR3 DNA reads TGCGCCAGCAGTGAGTCTTTCGGTGAGCAGTTCTTC.

Written as DNA, the CDR3 is TGTGCCAGCAGCCCAGTACAGGGGTACACTGAAGCTTTCTTT. As protein: CASSPVQGYTEAFF. The chain recombines TRBV11-2 with TRBJ1-1; 7 bases match TRBD1. This CDR3 is 14 amino acids long. CDR1 and CDR2 (germline): SGHAT, FQNNGV. Trimming removed 5 bases from V and 3 bases from J; junction bases left unmatched: 6.

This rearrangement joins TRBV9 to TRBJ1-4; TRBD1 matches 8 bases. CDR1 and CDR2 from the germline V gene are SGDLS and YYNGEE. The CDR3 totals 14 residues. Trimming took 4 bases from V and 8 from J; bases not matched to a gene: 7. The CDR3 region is CASSPLDREEKLFF. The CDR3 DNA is TGTGCCAGCAGCCCCCTGGACAGGGAGGAAAAACTGTTTTTT.

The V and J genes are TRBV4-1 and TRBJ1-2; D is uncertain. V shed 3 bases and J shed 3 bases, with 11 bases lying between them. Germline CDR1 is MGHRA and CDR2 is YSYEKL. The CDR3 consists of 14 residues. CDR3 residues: CASSHPLLDYGYTF. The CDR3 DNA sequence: TGCGCCAGCAGCCATCCTCTCCTGGACTATGGCTACACCTTC.

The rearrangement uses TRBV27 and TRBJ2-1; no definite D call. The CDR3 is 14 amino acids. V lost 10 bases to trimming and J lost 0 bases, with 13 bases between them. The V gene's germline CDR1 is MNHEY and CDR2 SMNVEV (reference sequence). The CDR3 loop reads CATRRLSSYNEQFF. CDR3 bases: TGTGCCACCAGGCGCCTTAGCTCCTACAATGAGCAGTTCTTC.

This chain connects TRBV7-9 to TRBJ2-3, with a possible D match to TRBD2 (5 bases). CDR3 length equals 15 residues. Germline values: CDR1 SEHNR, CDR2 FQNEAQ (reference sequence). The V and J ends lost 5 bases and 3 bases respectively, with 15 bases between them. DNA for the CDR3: TGTGCCAGCAGCCCTGGTGGACTCGGGACAGATACGCAGTATTTT. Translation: CASSPGGLGTDTQYF.

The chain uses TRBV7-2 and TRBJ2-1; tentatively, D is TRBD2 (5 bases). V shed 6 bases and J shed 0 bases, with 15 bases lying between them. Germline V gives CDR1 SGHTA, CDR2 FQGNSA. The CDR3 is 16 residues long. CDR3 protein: CASRLDPGVSYNEQFF. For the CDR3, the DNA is TGTGCCAGCAGACTGGATCCCGGGGTCTCCTACAATGAGCAGTTCTTC.

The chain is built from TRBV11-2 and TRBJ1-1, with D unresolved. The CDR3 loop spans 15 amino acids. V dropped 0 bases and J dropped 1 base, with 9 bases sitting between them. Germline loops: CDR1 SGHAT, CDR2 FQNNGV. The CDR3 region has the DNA TGTGCCAGCAGCTTAGATCCCTCACCGAACACTGAAGCTTTCTTT. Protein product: CASSLDPSPNTEAFF.

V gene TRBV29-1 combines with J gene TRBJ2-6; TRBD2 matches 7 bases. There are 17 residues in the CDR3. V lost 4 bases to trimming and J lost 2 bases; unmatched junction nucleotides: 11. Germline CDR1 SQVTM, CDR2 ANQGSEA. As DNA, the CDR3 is TGCAGCGTTGGGTCTCCAGGGAGGGCGGCTGGGGCCAACGTCCTGACTTTC. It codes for CSVGSPGRAAGANVLTF.

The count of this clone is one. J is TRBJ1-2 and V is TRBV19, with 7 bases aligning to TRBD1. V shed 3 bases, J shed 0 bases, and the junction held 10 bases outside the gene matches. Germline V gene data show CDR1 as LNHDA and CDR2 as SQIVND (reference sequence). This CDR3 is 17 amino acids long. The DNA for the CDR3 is TGTGCCAGTAGTATGACAGGGCTTGGGAGTTCTAACTATGGCTACACCTTC. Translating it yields CASSMTGLGSSNYGYTF. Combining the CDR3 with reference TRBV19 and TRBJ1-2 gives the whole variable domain DGGITQSPKYLFRKEGQNVTLSCEQNLNHDAMYWYRQDPGQGLRLIYYSQIVNDFQKGDIAEGYSVSREKKESFPLTVTSAQKNPTAFYLCASSMTGLGSSNYGYTFGSGTRLTVV.

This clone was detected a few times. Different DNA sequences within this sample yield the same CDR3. The CDR3 coding sequence is TGTGCCAGCAGCCCCTTCAATCAGCCCCAGCATTTT. This sequence encodes CASSPFNQPQHF. The genes are TRBV7-2 and TRBJ1-5; no clear D. Germline lookup yields CDR1 SGHTA and CDR2 FQGNSA. The V end was cut by 5 bases, the J end by 3 bases, with 5 bases between. The CDR3 runs to 12 residues. Full variable domain (missing parts from reference TRBV7-2 and TRBJ1-5): GAGVSQSPSNKVTEKGKDVELRCDPISGHTALYWYRQSLGQGLEFLIYFQGNSAPDKSGLPSDRFSAERTGGSVSTLTIQRTQQEDSAVYLCASSPFNQPQHFGDGTRLSIL.

The CDR3 bases are TGTGCCAGCAGACGCGCGGGGGTTCAGACTGAAGCTTTCTTT. As protein: CASRRAGVQTEAFF. The chain carries TRBV6-5 and TRBJ1-1; possible D gene TRBD1, 5 bases. Trimming pared 6 bases from V and 5 bases from J, leaving 16 bases between. The length of the CDR3 is 14 residues. Germline V gives CDR1 MNHEY, CDR2 SVGAGI.

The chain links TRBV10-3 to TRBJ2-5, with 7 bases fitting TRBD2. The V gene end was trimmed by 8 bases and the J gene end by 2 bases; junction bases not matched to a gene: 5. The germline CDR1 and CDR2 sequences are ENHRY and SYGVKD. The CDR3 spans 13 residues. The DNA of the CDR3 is TGTGCCATCGGCGGCGGGGGACAAGAGACCCAGTACTTC. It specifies CAIGGGGQETQYF.

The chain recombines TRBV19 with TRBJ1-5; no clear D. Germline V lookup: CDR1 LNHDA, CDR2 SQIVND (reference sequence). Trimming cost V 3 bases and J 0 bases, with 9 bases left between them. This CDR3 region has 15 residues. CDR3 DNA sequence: TGTGCCAGTAGTATCGTCAGGAATAGCAATCAGCCCCAGCATTTT. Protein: CASSIVRNSNQPQHF.